Each of the 2 T cell receptor beta chains below was sequenced from the same sample in a study of blood T cells in healthy people across ages. The second PCR ran about 6 to 11 cycles with a sample-barcoded 5' primer and J-beta primers. One entry per CDR3 protein results from TCRdb running MiXCR on the 5' RACE reads. The top ten hold around 4% of the sample, which has approximately 1.5 million distinct CDR3 sequences, approximately 39% seen once. Sequenced: blood. The receptor set was obtained from a young woman in good health.

In its sample, this clonotype was seen a few times. The chain employs TRBV3-1 and TRBJ1-5; D not resolved. Germline values: CDR1 LGHDT, CDR2 YNNKEL (reference sequence). The CDR3 spans 11 residues. Trimming removed 1 base from V and 7 bases from J, with 2 bases in between. The CDR3: CASSQVQPQHF. The CDR3 nucleotides read TGTGCCAGCAGCCAAGTGCAGCCCCAGCATTTT.

The CDR3 loop reads CATSRSASNQPQHF. CDR3 coding DNA: TGTGCCACCAGTAGGTCAGCGAGCAATCAGCCCCAGCATTTT. This chain links TRBV24-1 with TRBJ1-5; no reliable D call. The CDR3 consists of 14 residues. In germline, CDR1 is KGHDR, CDR2 SFDVKD. Between the trimmed V and J ends, which lost 6 bases and 1 base, there was a span of 9 bases.